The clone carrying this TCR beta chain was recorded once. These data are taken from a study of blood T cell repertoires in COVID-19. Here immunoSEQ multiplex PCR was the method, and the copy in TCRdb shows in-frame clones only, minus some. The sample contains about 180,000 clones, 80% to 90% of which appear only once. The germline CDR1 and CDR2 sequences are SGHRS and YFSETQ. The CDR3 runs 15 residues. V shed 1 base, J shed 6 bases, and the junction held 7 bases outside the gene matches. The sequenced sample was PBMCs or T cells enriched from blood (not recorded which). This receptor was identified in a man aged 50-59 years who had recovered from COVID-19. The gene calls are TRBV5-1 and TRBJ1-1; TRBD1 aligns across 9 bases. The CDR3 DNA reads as TGCGCCAGCAGCTTGCAAGGGACAGGGCGGCCTGAAGCTTTCTTT. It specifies CASSLQGTGRPEAFF.